Sequencing of this T cell receptor (beta chain) was carried out in a study of tumor and adjacent non-tumor tissue in lung cancer. About the study: There were 11 to 13 adenocarcinoma, 2 squamous cell carcinoma and 1 small cell lung cancer cases. Study findings and constraints: Compared with tumor, normal lung showed significantly lower TCR diversity.

Worth noting for this clonotype: Its specificity is unknown.

The CDR3 extends over 18 amino acids. Germline assignment: CDR1 SGHRS and CDR2 YFSETQ. V was cut by 2 bases and J by 6 bases, with 25 bases left in between. A modified ARM-PCR protocol with three rounds of nested PCR amplified TCRbeta. Each CDR3 protein gets one entry after TCRdb re-called the multiplex PCR reads with MiXCR. The repertoire holds around 40,000 distinct CDR3 sequences, with 60% as singletons. The template was RNA from unsorted bulk tissue. Distant lung tissue was collected more than 3 cm away from the tumor edge. The chain links TRBV5-1 to TRBJ2-3; tentatively, D is TRBD1 or TRBD2 (5 bases each). The clonotype was recovered from a middle-aged man with non-small cell lung cancer. Input material: distant non-tumor lung tissue. The CDR3 here is CASSLGQRSGMTPDTQYF. CDR3 bases: TGCGCCAGCAGCTTAGGACAACGGTCGGGGATGACACCGGATACGCAGTATTTT.